This TCR beta chain was recorded in a study of metastatic and nonmetastatic thyroid tumors. Study as a whole: Across blood and tumor or nodule tissue, repertoires from malignant and benign thyroid patients were compared with one another.

Until they underwent thyroid surgery, no patient had received any treatment. Of note for this clone: Its antigen remains unidentified.

Source study methods: To classify distant metastasis in papillary thyroid cancer, a model was built from CDR3 differences across clinicopathological groups. MiXCR re-clonotyped the PCR reads for TCRdb. The V and J calls follow TCRdb's processing rather than the paper's. The table includes about 34,000 clones, 35% to 45% detected once. Trimming took off 1 base at V and 1 base at J, with 10 bases between the two ends. The CDR3 runs 16 residues. Per germline, CDR1 LNHDA and CDR2 SQIVND (reference sequence). Study outcomes and limitations: When malignant thyroid tumors were compared with benign nodules, TCR beta diversity was reportedly significantly higher in the malignant tumors. This held in both blood and tumor samples.

The J gene is TRBJ2-2, the V gene TRBV19; D is perhaps TRBD2 (5 bases). Sequencing was performed on tumor tissue. This TCR derives from a female donor with papillary thyroid cancer or a benign thyroid nodule (not recorded which). Some clones in this sample may be carry-over from other donors' samples. The CDR3 DNA follows: TGTGCCAGTAGTATAGGGAGGACTTTGAACACCGGGGAGCTGTTTTTT. It codes for CASSIGRTLNTGELFF.